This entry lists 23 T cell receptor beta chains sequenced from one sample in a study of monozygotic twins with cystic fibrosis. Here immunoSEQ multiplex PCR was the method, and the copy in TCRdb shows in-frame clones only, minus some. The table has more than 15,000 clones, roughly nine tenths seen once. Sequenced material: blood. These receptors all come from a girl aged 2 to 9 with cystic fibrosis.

Here the CDR3 reads CASGSGLFLDNYGYTF. The CDR3 DNA follows: TGTGCCAGCGGATCGGGACTCTTCCTCGATAACTATGGCTACACCTTC. J is TRBJ1-2 and V is TRBV5-4, with a possible D match to TRBD1 (5 bases). The CDR3 contains 16 residues. Looked up from germline, CDR1 is SGHNT and CDR2 is YYREEE (reference sequence). The V end was cut by 7 bases, the J end by 1 base, with 20 bases between.

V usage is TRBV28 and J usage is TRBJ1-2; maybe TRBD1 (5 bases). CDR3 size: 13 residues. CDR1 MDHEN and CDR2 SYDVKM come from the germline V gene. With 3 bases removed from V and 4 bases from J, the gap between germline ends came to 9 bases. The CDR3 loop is CASSFGGVYGYTF. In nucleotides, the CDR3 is TGTGCCAGCAGTTTCGGGGGGGTCTATGGCTACACCTTC.

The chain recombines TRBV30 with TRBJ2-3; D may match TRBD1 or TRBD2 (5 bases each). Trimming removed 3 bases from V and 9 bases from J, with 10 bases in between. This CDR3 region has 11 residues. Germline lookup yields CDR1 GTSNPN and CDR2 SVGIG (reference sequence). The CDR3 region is CAWRGPGTQYF. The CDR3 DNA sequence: TGTGCCTGGAGGGGACCGGGGACGCAGTATTTT.

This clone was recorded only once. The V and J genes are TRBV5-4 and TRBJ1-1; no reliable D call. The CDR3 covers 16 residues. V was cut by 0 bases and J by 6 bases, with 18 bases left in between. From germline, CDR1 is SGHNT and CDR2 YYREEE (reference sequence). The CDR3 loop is CASSLGYRGSRAEAFF. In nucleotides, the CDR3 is TGTGCCAGCAGCTTGGGGTATCGGGGAAGTAGAGCTGAAGCTTTCTTT.

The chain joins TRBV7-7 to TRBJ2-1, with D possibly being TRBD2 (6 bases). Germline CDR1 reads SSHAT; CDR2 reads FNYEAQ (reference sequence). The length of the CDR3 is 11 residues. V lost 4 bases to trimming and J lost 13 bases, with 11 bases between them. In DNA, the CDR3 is TGTGCCAGCAGCTCGGGAGCGCGACAGTTCTTC. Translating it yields CASSSGARQFF.

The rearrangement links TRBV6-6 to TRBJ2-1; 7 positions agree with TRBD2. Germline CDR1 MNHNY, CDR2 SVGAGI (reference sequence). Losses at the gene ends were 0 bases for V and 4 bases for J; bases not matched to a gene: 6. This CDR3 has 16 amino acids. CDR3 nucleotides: TGTGCCAGCAGTTACTCGGGCGGGAGTGGATACAATGAGCAGTTCTTC. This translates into CASSYSGGSGYNEQFF.

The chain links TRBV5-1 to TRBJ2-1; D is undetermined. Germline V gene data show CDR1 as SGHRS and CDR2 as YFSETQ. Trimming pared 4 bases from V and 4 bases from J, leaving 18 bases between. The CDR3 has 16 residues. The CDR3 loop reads CASSLGRTYPYNEQFF. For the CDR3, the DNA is TGCGCCAGCAGCCTTGGACGGACGTACCCTTACAATGAGCAGTTCTTC.

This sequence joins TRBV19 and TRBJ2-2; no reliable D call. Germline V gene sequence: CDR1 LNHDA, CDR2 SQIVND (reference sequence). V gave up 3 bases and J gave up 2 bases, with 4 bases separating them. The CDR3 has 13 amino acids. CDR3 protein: CASSIDNTGELFF. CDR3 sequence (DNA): TGTGCCAGTAGTATCGATAACACCGGGGAGCTGTTTTTT. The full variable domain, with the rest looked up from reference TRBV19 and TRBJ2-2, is DGGITQSPKYLFRKEGQNVTLSCEQNLNHDAMYWYRQDPGQGLRLIYYSQIVNDFQKGDIAEGYSVSREKKESFPLTVTSAQKNPTAFYLCASSIDNTGELFFGEGSRLTVL.

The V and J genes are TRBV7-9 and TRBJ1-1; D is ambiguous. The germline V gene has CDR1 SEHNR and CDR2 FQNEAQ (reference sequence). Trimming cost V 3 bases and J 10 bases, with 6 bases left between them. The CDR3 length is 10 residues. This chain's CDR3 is CASSFGVAFF. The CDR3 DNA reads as TGTGCCAGCAGCTTTGGGGTAGCTTTCTTT. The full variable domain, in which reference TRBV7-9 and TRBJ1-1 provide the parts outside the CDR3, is DTGVSQNPRHKITKRGQNVTFRCDPISEHNRLYWYRQTLGQGPEFLTYFQNEAQLEKSRLLSDRFSAERPKGSFSTLEIQRTEQGDSAMYLCASSFGVAFFGQGTRLTVV.

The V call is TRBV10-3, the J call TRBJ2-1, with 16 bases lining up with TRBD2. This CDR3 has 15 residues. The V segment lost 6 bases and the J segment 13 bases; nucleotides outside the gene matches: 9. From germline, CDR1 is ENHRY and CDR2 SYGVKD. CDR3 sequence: CAISEAGTSGRGQFF. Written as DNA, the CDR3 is TGTGCCATCAGCGAAGCCGGGACTAGCGGGAGGGGACAGTTCTTC.

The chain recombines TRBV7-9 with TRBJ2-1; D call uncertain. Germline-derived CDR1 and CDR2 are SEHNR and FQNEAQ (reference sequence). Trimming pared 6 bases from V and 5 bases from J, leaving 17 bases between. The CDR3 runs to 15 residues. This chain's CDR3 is CASSPARSRDNEQFF. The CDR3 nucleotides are TGTGCCAGCAGTCCCGCCCGGAGTAGGGACAATGAGCAGTTCTTC.

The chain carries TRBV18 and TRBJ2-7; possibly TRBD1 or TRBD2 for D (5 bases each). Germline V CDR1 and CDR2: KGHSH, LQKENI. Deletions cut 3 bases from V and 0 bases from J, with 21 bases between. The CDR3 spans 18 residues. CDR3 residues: CASSPYTKGPTASYEQYF. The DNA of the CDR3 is TGTGCCAGCTCACCTTACACAAAGGGACCAACCGCCTCCTACGAGCAGTACTTC.

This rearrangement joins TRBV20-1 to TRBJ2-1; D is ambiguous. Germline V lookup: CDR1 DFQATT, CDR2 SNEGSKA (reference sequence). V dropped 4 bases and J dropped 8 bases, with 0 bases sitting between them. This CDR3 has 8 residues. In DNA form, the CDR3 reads TGCAGTGCTAATGAGCAGTTCTTC. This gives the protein CSANEQFF.

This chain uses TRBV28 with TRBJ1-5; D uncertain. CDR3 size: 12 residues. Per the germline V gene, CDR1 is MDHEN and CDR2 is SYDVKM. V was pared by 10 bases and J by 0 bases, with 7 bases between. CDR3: CATGYSNQPQHF. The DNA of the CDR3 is TGTGCCACGGGGTATAGCAATCAGCCCCAGCATTTT. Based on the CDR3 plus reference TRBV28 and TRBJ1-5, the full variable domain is DVKVTQSSRYLVKRTGEKVFLECVQDMDHENMFWYRQDPGLGLRLIYFSYDVKMKEKGDIPEGYSVSREKKERFSLILESASTNQTSMYLCATGYSNQPQHFGDGTRLSIL.

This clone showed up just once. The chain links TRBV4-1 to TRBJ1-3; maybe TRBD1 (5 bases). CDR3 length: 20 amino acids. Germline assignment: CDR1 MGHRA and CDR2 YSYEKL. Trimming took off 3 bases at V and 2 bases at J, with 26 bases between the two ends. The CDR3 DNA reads TGCGCCAGCAGCCAGGAATCGGGGGGAAGAGTTAGGACCACTGGAAACACCATATATTTT. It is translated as CASSQESGGRVRTTGNTIYF.

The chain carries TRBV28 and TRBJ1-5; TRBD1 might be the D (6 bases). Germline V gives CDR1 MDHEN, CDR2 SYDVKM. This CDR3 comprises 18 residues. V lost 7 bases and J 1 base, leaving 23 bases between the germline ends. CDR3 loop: CASIPQGQGKISNQPQHF. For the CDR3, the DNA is TGTGCCAGCATCCCCCAAGGGCAGGGGAAAATAAGCAATCAGCCCCAGCATTTT.

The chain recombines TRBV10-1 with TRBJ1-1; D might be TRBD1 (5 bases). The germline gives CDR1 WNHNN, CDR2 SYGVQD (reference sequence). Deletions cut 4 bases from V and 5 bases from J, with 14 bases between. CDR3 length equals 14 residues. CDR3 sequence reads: CASSVEVGGTEAFF. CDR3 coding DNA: TGCGCCAGCAGTGTCGAGGTTGGGGGAACTGAAGCTTTCTTT.

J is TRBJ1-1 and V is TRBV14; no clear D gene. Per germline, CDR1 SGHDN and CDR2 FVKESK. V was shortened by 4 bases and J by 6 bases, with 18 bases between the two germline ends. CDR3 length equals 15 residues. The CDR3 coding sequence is TGTGCCAGCAGCCCTGAGCCATTTTTTCTGGCTGAAGCTTTCTTT. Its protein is CASSPEPFFLAEAFF.

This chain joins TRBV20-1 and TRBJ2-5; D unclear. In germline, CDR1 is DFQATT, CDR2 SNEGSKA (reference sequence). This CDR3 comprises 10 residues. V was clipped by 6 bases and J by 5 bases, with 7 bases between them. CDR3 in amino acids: CSAADETQYF. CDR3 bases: TGCAGTGCCGCAGACGAGACCCAGTACTTC.

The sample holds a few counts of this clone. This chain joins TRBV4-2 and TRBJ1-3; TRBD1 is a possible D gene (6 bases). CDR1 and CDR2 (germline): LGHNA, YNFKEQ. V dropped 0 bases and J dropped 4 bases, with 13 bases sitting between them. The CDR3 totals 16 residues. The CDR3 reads CASSQEQGELGNTIYF. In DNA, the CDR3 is TGTGCCAGCAGCCAAGAACAGGGCGAACTCGGAAACACCATATATTTT.

The CDR3 loop reads CASRGLAGNQETQYF. The CDR3 nucleotides are TGTGCCAGCAGGGGACTAGCGGGGAACCAAGAGACCCAGTACTTC. The chain couples TRBV6-1 to TRBJ2-5; 13 nucleotides match TRBD2. Germline CDR1 is MNHNS and CDR2 is SASEGT. Losses at the gene ends were 6 bases for V and 0 bases for J; bases not matched to a gene: 1. The CDR3 is 15 residues long.

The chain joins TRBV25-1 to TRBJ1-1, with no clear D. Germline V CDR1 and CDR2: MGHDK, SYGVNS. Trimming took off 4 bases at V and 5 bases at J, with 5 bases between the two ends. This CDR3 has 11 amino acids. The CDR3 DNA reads TGTGCCAGCAGTGTTGCAACTGAAGCTTTCTTT. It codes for CASSVATEAFF. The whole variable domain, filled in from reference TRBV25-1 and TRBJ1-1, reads EADIYQTPRYLVIGTGKKITLECSQTMGHDKMYWYQQDPGMELHLIHYSYGVNSTEKGDLSSESTVSRIRTEHFPLTLESARPSHTSQYLCASSVATEAFFGQGTRLTVV.

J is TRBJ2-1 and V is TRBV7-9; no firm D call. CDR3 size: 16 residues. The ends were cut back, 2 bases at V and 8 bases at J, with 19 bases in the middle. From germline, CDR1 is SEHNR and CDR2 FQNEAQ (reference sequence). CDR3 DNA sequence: TGTGCCAGCAGCTTATCTCGGCCGGGCGCTACTGATGAGCAGTTCTTC. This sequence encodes CASSLSRPGATDEQFF.